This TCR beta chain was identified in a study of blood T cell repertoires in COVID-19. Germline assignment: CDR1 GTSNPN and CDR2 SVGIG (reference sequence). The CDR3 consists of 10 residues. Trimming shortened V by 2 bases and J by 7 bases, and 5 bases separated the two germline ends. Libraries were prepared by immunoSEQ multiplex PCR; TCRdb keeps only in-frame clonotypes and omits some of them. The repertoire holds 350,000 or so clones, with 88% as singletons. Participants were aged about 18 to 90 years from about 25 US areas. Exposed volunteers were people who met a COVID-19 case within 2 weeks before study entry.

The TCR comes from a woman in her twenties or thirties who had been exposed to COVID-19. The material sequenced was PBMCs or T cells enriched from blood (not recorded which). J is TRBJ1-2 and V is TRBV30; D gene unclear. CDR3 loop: CAWSSGGYTF. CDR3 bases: TGTGCCTGGAGTTCAGGTGGCTACACCTTC.